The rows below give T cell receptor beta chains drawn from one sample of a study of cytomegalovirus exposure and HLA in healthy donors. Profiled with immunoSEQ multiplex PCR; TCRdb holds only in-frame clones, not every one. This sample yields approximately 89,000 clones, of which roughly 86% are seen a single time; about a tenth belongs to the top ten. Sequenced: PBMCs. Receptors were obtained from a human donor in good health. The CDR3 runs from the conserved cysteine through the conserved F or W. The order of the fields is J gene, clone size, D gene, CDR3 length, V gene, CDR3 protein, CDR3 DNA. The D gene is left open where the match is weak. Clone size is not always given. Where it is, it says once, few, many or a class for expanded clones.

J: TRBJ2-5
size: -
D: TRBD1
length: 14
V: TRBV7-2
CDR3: CASSFGTAQETQYF
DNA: TGTGCCAGCAGCTTCGGGACAGCTCAGGAGACCCAGTACTTC

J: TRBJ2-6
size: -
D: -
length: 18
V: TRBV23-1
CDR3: CASSQSARGVSGANVLTF
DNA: TGCGCCAGCAGTCAATCGGCCAGGGGGGTCTCTGGGGCCAACGTCCTGACTTTC

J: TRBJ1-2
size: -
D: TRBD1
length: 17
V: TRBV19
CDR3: CASSILPGTGGDYGYTF
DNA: TGTGCCAGTAGTATCCTTCCCGGGACAGGGGGCGACTATGGCTACACCTTC

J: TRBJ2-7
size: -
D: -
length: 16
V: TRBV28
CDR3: CASTKGRGTDAYEQYF
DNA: TGTGCCAGCACCAAGGGGAGGGGGACGGACGCCTACGAGCAGTACTTC

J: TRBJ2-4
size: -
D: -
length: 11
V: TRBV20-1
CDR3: CSVGGPNIQYF
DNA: TGCAGTGTGGGGGGGCCAAACATTCAGTACTTC

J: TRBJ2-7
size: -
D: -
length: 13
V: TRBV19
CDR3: CASSIQGDYEQYF
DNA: TGTGCCAGTAGTATTCAGGGTGACTACGAGCAGTACTTC

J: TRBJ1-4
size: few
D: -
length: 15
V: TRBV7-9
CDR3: CASSPPLGGNEKLFF
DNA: TGTGCCAGCAGCCCTCCCTTGGGGGGGAATGAAAAACTGTTTTTT

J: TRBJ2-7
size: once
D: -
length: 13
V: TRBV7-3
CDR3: CASSLTGGDEQYF
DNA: TGTGCCAGCAGCTTAACGGGGGGAGACGAGCAGTACTTC

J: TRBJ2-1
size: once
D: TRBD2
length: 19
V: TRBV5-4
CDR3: CASSLSLTSGRASHNEQFF
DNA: TGTGCCAGCAGCTTGTCCCTGACTAGCGGGAGGGCCTCCCACAATGAGCAGTTCTTC

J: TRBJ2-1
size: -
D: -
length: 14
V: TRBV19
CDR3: CARRRGAPYNEQFF
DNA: TGTGCCAGACGACGGGGGGCCCCATACAATGAGCAGTTCTTC

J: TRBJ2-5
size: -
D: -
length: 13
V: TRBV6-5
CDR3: CASSRGTAGKQYF
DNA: TGTGCCAGCAGTCGCGGGACAGCCGGTAAGCAGTACTTC

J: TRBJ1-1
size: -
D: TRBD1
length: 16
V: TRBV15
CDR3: CATSRAGQGGGTEAFF
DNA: TGTGCCACCAGCAGAGCAGGACAGGGCGGGGGCACTGAAGCTTTCTTT

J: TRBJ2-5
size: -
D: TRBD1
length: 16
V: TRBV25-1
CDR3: CASSEWDRGVQETQYF
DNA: TGTGCCAGCAGTGAATGGGACAGGGGAGTCCAAGAGACCCAGTACTTC

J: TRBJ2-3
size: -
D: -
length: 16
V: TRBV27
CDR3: CASSPRPGSTADTQYF
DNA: TGTGCCAGCAGCCCCCGTCCGGGATCTACCGCGGATACGCAGTATTTT

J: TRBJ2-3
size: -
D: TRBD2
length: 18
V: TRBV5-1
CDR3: CASSLWVSGIKGTDTQYF
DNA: TGCGCCAGCAGCTTGTGGGTAAGCGGGATTAAGGGCACAGATACGCAGTATTTT

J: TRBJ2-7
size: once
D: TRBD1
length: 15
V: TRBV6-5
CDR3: CASSYGGTGAGEQYF
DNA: TGTGCCAGCAGTTACGGGGGGACAGGGGCAGGGGAGCAGTACTTC

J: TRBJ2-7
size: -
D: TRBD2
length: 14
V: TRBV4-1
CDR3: CASASGGFTYEQYF
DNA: TGCGCCAGCGCCTCGGGGGGGTTTACCTACGAGCAGTACTTC

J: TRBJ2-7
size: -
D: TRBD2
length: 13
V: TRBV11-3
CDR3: CASSPSGVGEQYF
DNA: TGTGCCAGCAGCCCAAGCGGGGTTGGAGAGCAGTACTTC

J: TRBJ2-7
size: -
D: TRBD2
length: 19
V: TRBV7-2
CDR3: CASSRGLAGRVDLSYEQYF
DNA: TGTGCCAGCAGCCGCGGACTAGCGGGAAGGGTTGATTTATCCTACGAGCAGTACTTC

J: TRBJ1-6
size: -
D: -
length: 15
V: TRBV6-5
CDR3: CARGVQSSYNSPLHF
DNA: TGCGCCCGTGGAGTCCAGAGCTCCTATAATTCACCCCTCCACTTT

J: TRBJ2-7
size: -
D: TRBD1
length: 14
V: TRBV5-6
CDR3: CASSSGTGTYEQYF
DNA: TGTGCCAGCAGCTCCGGGACAGGGACCTACGAGCAGTACTTC

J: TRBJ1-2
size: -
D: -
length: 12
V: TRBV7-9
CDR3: CASSLRGYGYTF
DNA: TGTGCCAGCAGCTTAAGGGGATATGGCTACACCTTC

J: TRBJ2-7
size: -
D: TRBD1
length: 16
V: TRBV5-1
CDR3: CASSLVLSGTGDEQYF
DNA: TGCGCCAGCAGCTTGGTTCTCTCCGGGACAGGGGACGAGCAGTACTTC

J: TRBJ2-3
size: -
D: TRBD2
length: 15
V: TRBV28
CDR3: CASITGTTKTDTQYF
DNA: TGTGCCAGCATTACCGGGACTACGAAGACGGATACGCAGTATTTT

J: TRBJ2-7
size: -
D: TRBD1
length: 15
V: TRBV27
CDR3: CASSPPGQGVDEQYF
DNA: TGTGCCAGCAGTCCACCGGGACAGGGCGTCGACGAGCAGTACTTC

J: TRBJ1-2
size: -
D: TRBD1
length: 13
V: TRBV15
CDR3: CATTGQANYGYTF
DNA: TGTGCCACCACAGGACAGGCTAACTATGGCTACACCTTC

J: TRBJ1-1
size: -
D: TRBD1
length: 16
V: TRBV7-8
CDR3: CASSSRDRGRHTEAFF
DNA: TGTGCCAGCAGCTCGCGGGACAGGGGGCGGCACACTGAAGCTTTCTTT

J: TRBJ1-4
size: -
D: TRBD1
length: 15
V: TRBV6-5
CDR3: CASSYADRAGEKLFF
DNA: TGTGCCAGCAGTTACGCGGACAGGGCGGGGGAAAAACTGTTTTTT

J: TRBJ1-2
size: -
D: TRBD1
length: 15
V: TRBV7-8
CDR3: CATSMRTGQSYGYTF
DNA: TGTGCCACCTCGATGAGGACAGGTCAATCCTATGGCTACACCTTC

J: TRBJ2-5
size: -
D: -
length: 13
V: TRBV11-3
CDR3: CASSLEGAETQYF
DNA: TGTGCCAGCAGCTTAGAAGGGGCTGAGACCCAGTACTTC

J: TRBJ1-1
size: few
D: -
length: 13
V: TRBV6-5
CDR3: CASSPLTGERAFF
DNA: TGTGCCAGCAGTCCCCTGACAGGCGAGAGAGCTTTCTTT